The 19 T cell receptor beta chains below come from one sample, sequenced in a study of cytomegalovirus exposure and HLA in healthy donors. PCR used 60 Vbeta primers and 13 Jbeta primers. TCRdb keeps only in-frame clones here, not all; method: immunoSEQ multiplex PCR. The sample lists about 80,000 clones; approximately 67% were seen once. The sequenced sample consisted of PBMCs. These receptors came from a male donor in good health and CMV-seropositive.

The rearrangement joins TRBV4-1 to TRBJ2-1; TRBD2 matches at 14 bases. The germline gives CDR1 MGHRA, CDR2 YSYEKL. Germline trimming cut 2 bases from V and 7 bases from J; bases unmatched to any gene: 7. The CDR3 contains 17 residues. CDR3: CASSQTTSGGERNEQFF. CDR3 in DNA: TGCGCCAGCAGCCAAACGACTAGCGGGGGGGAACGGAATGAGCAGTTCTTC.

V gene TRBV6-4 combines with J gene TRBJ1-2, with 9 positions matching TRBD1. The CDR3 covers 15 residues. The junction had 3 bases not matched to a gene; V was cut back by 0 bases and J by 4 bases. Germline V gene lookup returns CDR1 MRHNA and CDR2 SNTAGT. The CDR3 DNA follows: TGTGCCAGCAGTGACTCGACAGGGGGGGCCTATGGCTACACCTTC. It translates to CASSDSTGGAYGYTF.

This chain links TRBV5-6 with TRBJ2-2; D may be TRBD1 (6 bases). The CDR3 has 18 amino acids. V gave up 1 base and J gave up 5 bases, with 21 bases separating them. Germline CDR1 reads SGHDT; CDR2 reads YYEEEE. As DNA, the CDR3 is TGTGCCAGCAGCTTGAGAGGGGGACGGGCCTCTGGAACCGGGGAGCTGTTTTTT. The encoded protein is CASSLRGGRASGTGELFF.

The gene calls are TRBV15 and TRBJ2-7; the D is unclear. This CDR3 is built from 13 residues. Germline V gene sequence: CDR1 LNHNV, CDR2 YYDKDF (reference sequence). The V end was cut by 0 bases, the J end by 2 bases, with 5 bases between. The CDR3, as DNA: TGTGCCACCAGCAGAGATATTGCCTACGAGCAGTACTTC. Amino acid sequence: CATSRDIAYEQYF.

This chain connects TRBV2 to TRBJ2-7, with 10 bases identical to TRBD2. With V trimmed by 6 bases and J by 3 bases, 5 bases remained unmatched. This CDR3 is built from 14 residues. The germline V gene encodes CDR1 SNHLY and CDR2 FYNNEI. The CDR3 DNA is TGTGCCAGCAGCCTGGGACTAGCGAGCTACGAGCAGTACTTC. Translating it yields CASSLGLASYEQYF.

J is TRBJ2-7 and V is TRBV28, with 8 positions matching TRBD2. CDR1 and CDR2 from the germline V gene are MDHEN and SYDVKM. This CDR3 contains 15 residues. After removal of 2 bases from V and 4 bases from J, the junction contained 7 bases not matched to a gene. CDR3 amino acids: CASSLSGAGGYEQYF. The CDR3 DNA reads TGTGCCAGCAGTTTAAGTGGGGCGGGAGGATACGAGCAGTACTTC.

V usage is TRBV7-2 and J usage is TRBJ1-1, with TRBD1 as a possible D gene (6 bases). This CDR3 contains 19 residues. The germline V gene encodes CDR1 SGHTA and CDR2 FQGNSA. Trimming removed 5 bases from V and 3 bases from J, with 28 bases in between. CDR3 sequence: CASSPRTGGEGGFDTEAFF. The CDR3 nucleotides read TGTGCCAGCAGCCCACGGACGGGAGGGGAGGGGGGTTTTGACACTGAAGCTTTCTTT.

This clone was picked up a small number of times. The genes are TRBV9 and TRBJ1-1; 9 bases fit TRBD1. Trimming took 2 bases from V and 3 from J; bases not matched to a gene: 8. The CDR3 is 16 residues long. CDR1 and CDR2 from the germline V gene are SGDLS and YYNGEE. CDR3 loop: CASSVTGGGYHTEAFF. The CDR3 DNA reads TGTGCCAGCAGCGTCACAGGGGGCGGGTACCACACTGAAGCTTTCTTT.

The chain employs TRBV5-1 and TRBJ2-2; possible D gene TRBD1, 5 bases. V was trimmed by 1 base and J by 3 bases, leaving 10 bases between them. The CDR3 consists of 15 residues. CDR1 and CDR2 from the germline V gene are SGHRS and YFSETQ. The CDR3 DNA reads TGCGCCAGCAGCTTGAAGGTCAGGGACACCGGGGAGCTGTTTTTT. Residues: CASSLKVRDTGELFF.

This rearrangement joins TRBV9 to TRBJ2-1; 7 bases fit TRBD2. CDR1 SGDLS and CDR2 YYNGEE come from the germline V gene. The CDR3 is 17 residues long. After removal of 0 bases from V and 7 bases from J, the junction contained 13 bases not matched to a gene. The CDR3 sequence: CASSVGAGVMARNEQFF. CDR3 coding DNA: TGTGCCAGCAGCGTAGGGGCGGGAGTGATGGCTAGGAATGAGCAGTTCTTC.

This chain uses TRBV6-6 with TRBJ1-1, with TRBD1 matching over 9 bases. After removal of 0 bases from V and 1 base from J, the junction contained 3 bases not matched to a gene. This CDR3 region has 16 residues. Germline V gene lookup returns CDR1 MNHNY and CDR2 SVGAGI (reference sequence). The CDR3 nucleotides are TGTGCCAGCAGTTACTCCCCGGGACAGGGGAACACTGAAGCTTTCTTT. This codes for CASSYSPGQGNTEAFF.

This rearrangement joins TRBV6-1 to TRBJ2-5; 8 positions match TRBD1. V lost 1 base, J lost 3 bases, and 10 bases stayed unmatched. The CDR3 totals 17 residues. CDR1 is MNHNS and CDR2 is SASEGT in the germline V gene. For the CDR3, the DNA is TGTGCCAGCAGTGAAGAGAAGAAAACGGACAGGGAAGAGACCCAGTACTTC. Protein: CASSEEKKTDREETQYF.

The V and J genes are TRBV30 and TRBJ2-7; D not resolved. The ends were cut back, 3 bases at V and 2 bases at J, with 11 bases in the middle. The CDR3 is 13 amino acids. CDR1 is GTSNPN and CDR2 is SVGIG in the germline V gene (reference sequence). The CDR3 here is CAWRGDATYEQYF. For the CDR3, the DNA is TGTGCCTGGAGAGGAGACGCTACCTACGAGCAGTACTTC.

This clone was seen only a few times. This chain uses TRBV28 with TRBJ1-5; TRBD1 agrees at 8 bases. V shed 4 bases and J 5 bases; nucleotides not matched to a gene: 10. Germline assignment: CDR1 MDHEN and CDR2 SYDVKM. The CDR3 consists of 16 residues. The chain's CDR3 is CASSSPSRGLDQPQHF. The DNA of the CDR3 is TGTGCCAGCAGTTCCCCATCCAGGGGGCTGGATCAGCCCCAGCATTTT.

This clone was detected once. The V and J genes are TRBV7-9 and TRBJ1-2, with D hard to call. V was pared by 0 bases and J by 4 bases, with 9 bases between. CDR1 SEHNR and CDR2 FQNEAQ come from the germline V gene (reference sequence). The CDR3 has 14 amino acids. The CDR3, as DNA: TGTGCCAGCAGCTTAGCCACTACGTTCTATGGCTACACCTTC. Translating gives CASSLATTFYGYTF.

V usage is TRBV5-1 and J usage is TRBJ2-1; TRBD1 aligns across 7 bases. V shed 4 bases and J 2 bases; nucleotides not matched to a gene: 6. The CDR3 runs to 15 residues. Germline V gene data show CDR1 as SGHRS and CDR2 as YFSETQ. As DNA, the CDR3 is TGCGCCAGCAGCCCGACGACAGGGCCCTACAATGAGCAGTTCTTC. Amino acids: CASSPTTGPYNEQFF.

With regard to this clone: An end of the junction differs from the germline gene, which may be a read error. The V call is TRBV5-1, the J call TRBJ1-1, with no clear D. The CDR3 length is 14 residues. Per germline, CDR1 SGHRS and CDR2 YFSETQ. CDR3 in amino acids: CASSFKGGNAEAFF. CDR3 bases: TGCGCCAGCAGTTTCAAGGGCGGGAACGCTGAAGCTTTCTTT.

This clone was picked up a small number of times. V and J are TRBV7-3 and TRBJ2-1; 7 nucleotides line up with TRBD1. The germline V gene has CDR1 SGHTA and CDR2 FQGTGA. This CDR3 is built from 13 residues. V lost 2 bases, J lost 12 bases, and 7 bases stayed unmatched. The CDR3 nucleotides are TGTGCCAGCAGCTTAGGGGACAGTCTGGGGCAGTTCTTC. This gives the protein CASSLGDSLGQFF.

There are a few counts of this clone. V and J are TRBV30 and TRBJ1-1; D remains unclear. Looked up from germline, CDR1 is GTSNPN and CDR2 is SVGIG (reference sequence). V was clipped by 2 bases and J by 5 bases, with 12 bases between them. The CDR3 has 13 residues. CDR3 amino acids: CAWSRAEGTEAFF. The DNA for the CDR3 is TGTGCCTGGAGTCGTGCCGAGGGAACTGAAGCTTTCTTT. Together with reference TRBV30 and TRBJ1-1, the CDR3 gives the full variable domain: SQTIHQWPATLVQPVGSPLSLECTVEGTSNPNLYWYRQAAGRGLQLLFYSVGIGQISSEVPQNLSASRPQDRQFILSSKKLLLSDSGFYLCAWSRAEGTEAFFGQGTRLTVV.